These 17 T cell receptor beta chains were all obtained from the same sample, sequenced in a study of T cells in localized non-small cell lung cancer. Assay: immunoSEQ multiplex PCR; the TCRdb copy retains only in-frame clones and omits some. The sample carries over 25,000 clones, 90% recorded once. The sequencing here drew on peripheral blood, taken before any cancer treatment. The source is a woman aged 35-75 years with stage I lung adenocarcinoma.

In DNA form, the CDR3 reads TGTGCCAGCTCACCACTCTCGGGTGAGACCCAGTACTTC. It encodes CASSPLSGETQYF. This chain connects TRBV18 to TRBJ2-5; no clear D gene. The CDR3 runs to 13 residues. Germline CDR1 is KGHSH and CDR2 is LQKENI. The ends were cut back, 1 base at V and 5 bases at J, with 8 bases in the middle.

This chain connects TRBV23-1 to TRBJ2-2; D tentatively fits TRBD1 or TRBD2 (5 bases each). TRBV23-1 is given ORF status, its function remaining uncertain. The CDR3 sequence is 17 residues long. Trimming left V 3 bases short and J 10 bases short, with 24 bases between. CDR3 sequence: CASSHPFSGAGTLELFF. CDR3 in DNA: TGCGCCAGCAGTCATCCCTTTTCCGGGGCCGGGACGTTGGAGCTGTTTTTT.

The rearrangement links TRBV6-1 to TRBJ1-1, with 9 bases fitting TRBD1. CDR3 length: 15 residues. With 6 bases clipped from V and 0 bases from J, the junction kept 5 bases outside the gene matches. Germline V gene sequence: CDR1 MNHNS, CDR2 SASEGT. DNA for the CDR3: TGTGCCAGCAGAGCCGGGACAGGGCTGAACACTGAAGCTTTCTTT. Amino acid sequence: CASRAGTGLNTEAFF.

This chain joins TRBV6-1 and TRBJ2-7; D is ambiguous. With 6 bases removed from V and 2 bases from J, the gap between germline ends came to 8 bases. Germline values: CDR1 MNHNS, CDR2 SASEGT. This CDR3 spans 12 amino acids. CDR3 sequence (DNA): TGTGCCAGCAGCTCGGGTCCCTACGAGCAGTACTTC. It codes for CASSSGPYEQYF.

The chain joins TRBV2 to TRBJ1-1, with D possibly matching TRBD1 (5 bases). CDR1 and CDR2 (germline): SNHLY, FYNNEI. The CDR3 length is 14 residues. The ends were cut back, 4 bases at V and 2 bases at J, with 11 bases in the middle. CDR3 amino acids: CASSVEGINTEAFF. The CDR3, as DNA: TGTGCCAGCAGTGTTGAGGGGATCAACACTGAAGCTTTCTTT.

V and J are TRBV6-1 and TRBJ1-5; TRBD1 aligns across 9 bases. Looked up from germline, CDR1 is MNHNS and CDR2 is SASEGT. CDR3 length: 15 residues. Trimming took 3 bases from V and 8 from J; bases not matched to a gene: 8. The CDR3 reads CASSDVGTGNEPQHF. CDR3 coding DNA: TGTGCCAGCAGTGATGTGGGGACAGGGAATGAGCCCCAGCATTTT.

This chain joins TRBV4-3 and TRBJ2-2; no clear D. Trimming stripped 4 bases from V and 1 base from J, with 13 bases between. From germline, CDR1 is LGHNA and CDR2 YSLEER. CDR3 size: 16 residues. The CDR3 reads CASSPGITLNTGELFF. For the CDR3, the DNA is TGCGCCAGCAGCCCGGGCATAACGCTGAACACCGGGGAGCTGTTTTTT.

This chain uses TRBV7-2 with TRBJ1-3; 7 bases agree with TRBD1. There are 16 residues in the CDR3. Looked up from germline, CDR1 is SGHTA and CDR2 is FQGNSA. Trimming at V came to 2 bases and at J to 0 bases, leaving 4 bases not matched to a gene. The CDR3 nucleotides read TGTGCCAGCAGCTTAAACGGACAGGCCTCTGGAAACACCATATATTTT. Translated: CASSLNGQASGNTIYF.

The rearrangement links TRBV11-2 to TRBJ2-3; no firm D call. Germline CDR1 SGHAT, CDR2 FQNNGV. The CDR3 extends over 17 amino acids. V was clipped by 2 bases and J by 4 bases, with 19 bases between them. The CDR3 reads CASSLLGSAGNPDTQYF. The CDR3 DNA follows: TGTGCCAGCAGCTTATTGGGTTCGGCAGGTAACCCAGATACGCAGTATTTT. The full variable domain, in which reference TRBV11-2 and TRBJ2-3 provide the parts outside the CDR3, is EAGVAQSPRYKIIEKRQSVAFWCNPISGHATLYWYQQILGQGPKLLIQFQNNGVVDDSQLPKDRFSAERLKGVDSTLKIQPAKLEDSAVYLCASSLLGSAGNPDTQYFGPGTRLTVL.

This chain uses TRBV19 with TRBJ2-7, with 7 bases aligning to TRBD2. V was clipped by 1 base and J by 0 bases; unmatched bases: 3. Germline assignment: CDR1 LNHDA and CDR2 SQIVND (reference sequence). The CDR3 has 15 amino acids. CDR3 residues: CASSIGGGGSYEQYF. CDR3 nucleotide sequence: TGTGCCAGTAGTATAGGAGGCGGGGGCTCCTACGAGCAGTACTTC. The full variable domain, its missing parts supplied by reference TRBV19 and TRBJ2-7, is DGGITQSPKYLFRKEGQNVTLSCEQNLNHDAMYWYRQDPGQGLRLIYYSQIVNDFQKGDIAEGYSVSREKKESFPLTVTSAQKNPTAFYLCASSIGGGGSYEQYFGPGTRLTVT.

The chain links TRBV2 to TRBJ2-5; D perhaps matches TRBD1 (6 bases). The length of the CDR3 is 13 residues. Trimming left V 5 bases short and J 2 bases short, with 9 bases between. Germline V lookup: CDR1 SNHLY, CDR2 FYNNEI. The CDR3 spells CASSQDRQETQYF. The CDR3 DNA reads as TGTGCCAGCAGTCAGGACAGACAAGAGACCCAGTACTTC.

This chain uses TRBV10-3 with TRBJ1-5; 7 bases map to TRBD1. In germline, CDR1 is ENHRY, CDR2 SYGVKD. J lost 5 bases, V lost 5 bases, and 3 bases had no gene match. The CDR3 runs 13 residues. The CDR3 DNA sequence: TGTGCCATCAGTCCCCAGGGGGATCAGCCCCAGCATTTT. Its protein is CAISPQGDQPQHF.

The chain combines TRBV2 with TRBJ1-4, with D tentatively TRBD1 (6 bases). The V end lost 3 bases, the J end lost 5 bases, and 13 bases lay between the germline ends. Germline lookup yields CDR1 SNHLY and CDR2 FYNNEI. This CDR3 contains 15 residues. CDR3 amino acids: CASSEFQGKNEKLFF. The CDR3 nucleotides read TGTGCCAGCAGTGAGTTTCAGGGGAAGAATGAAAAACTGTTTTTT.

The chain employs TRBV5-1 and TRBJ2-1; tentatively, D is TRBD2 (5 bases). V lost 1 base and J 3 bases, leaving 14 bases between the germline ends. The CDR3 runs to 16 residues. Germline values: CDR1 SGHRS, CDR2 YFSETQ. In nucleotides, the CDR3 is TGCGCCAGCAGCTTGTCGGGCGGGTATCTCTACAATGAGCAGTTCTTC. It codes for CASSLSGGYLYNEQFF.

The J gene is TRBJ1-1, the V gene TRBV7-2, with 9 bases fitting TRBD1. Trimming cost V 3 bases and J 8 bases; bases outside gene matches: 10. This CDR3 contains 15 residues. The germline V gene encodes CDR1 SGHTA and CDR2 FQGNSA. CDR3 bases: TGTGCCAGCAGCTTTAGGGGGACAGGGCTCAGGGAAGCTTTCTTT. Amino acids: CASSFRGTGLREAFF.

The chain is built from TRBV30 and TRBJ1-1; D not certain. Germline V gene lookup returns CDR1 GTSNPN and CDR2 SVGIG (reference sequence). There are 14 residues in the CDR3. V was cut by 0 bases and J by 1 base, with 9 bases left in between. In nucleotides, the CDR3 is TGTGCCTGGAGTGTAGGGATCTGGAACACTGAAGCTTTCTTT. Translated: CAWSVGIWNTEAFF.

The V gene is TRBV6-5, the J gene TRBJ1-3, with D unclear. The germline V gene has CDR1 MNHEY and CDR2 SVGAGI. V was cut by 10 bases and J by 0 bases, with 10 bases left in between. CDR3 size: 13 residues. CDR3 loop: CATWTSSGNTIYF. CDR3 DNA sequence: TGTGCCACCTGGACCAGCTCTGGAAACACCATATATTTT.